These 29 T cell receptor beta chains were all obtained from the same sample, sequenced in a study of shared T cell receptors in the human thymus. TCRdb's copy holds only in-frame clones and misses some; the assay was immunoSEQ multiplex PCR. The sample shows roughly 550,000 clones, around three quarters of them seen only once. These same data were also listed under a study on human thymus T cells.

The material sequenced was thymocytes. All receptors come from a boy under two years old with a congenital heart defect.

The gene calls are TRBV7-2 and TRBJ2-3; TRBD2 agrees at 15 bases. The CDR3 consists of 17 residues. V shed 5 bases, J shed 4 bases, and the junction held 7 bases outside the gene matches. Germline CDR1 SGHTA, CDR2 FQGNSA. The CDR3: CASSPGLAGGEADTQYF. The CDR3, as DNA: TGTGCCAGCAGCCCCGGACTAGCGGGAGGGGAGGCAGATACGCAGTATTTT.

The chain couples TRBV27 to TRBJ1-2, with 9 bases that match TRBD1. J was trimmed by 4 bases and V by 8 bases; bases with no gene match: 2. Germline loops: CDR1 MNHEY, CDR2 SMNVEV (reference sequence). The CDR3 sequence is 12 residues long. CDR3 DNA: TGTGCCAGCCGGGACAGGGTCTATGGCTACACCTTC. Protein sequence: CASRDRVYGYTF.

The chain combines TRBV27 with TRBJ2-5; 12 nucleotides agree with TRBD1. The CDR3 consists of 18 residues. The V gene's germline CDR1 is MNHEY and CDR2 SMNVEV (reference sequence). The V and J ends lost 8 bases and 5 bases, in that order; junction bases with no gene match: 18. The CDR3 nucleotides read TGTGCCAGCTCTAGTTGGGCTCCGGGACAGGGGGCGCACGAGACCCAGTACTTC. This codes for CASSSWAPGQGAHETQYF.

The CDR3 region is CASSALAGGPTDTQYF. As DNA, the CDR3 is TGTGCCAGCAGTGCCCTAGCGGGAGGGCCCACAGATACGCAGTATTTT. The rearrangement uses TRBV6-1 and TRBJ2-3; 12 nucleotides align to TRBD2. This CDR3 has 16 residues. V was clipped by 4 bases and J by 2 bases; unmatched bases: 4. From germline, CDR1 is MNHNS and CDR2 SASEGT.

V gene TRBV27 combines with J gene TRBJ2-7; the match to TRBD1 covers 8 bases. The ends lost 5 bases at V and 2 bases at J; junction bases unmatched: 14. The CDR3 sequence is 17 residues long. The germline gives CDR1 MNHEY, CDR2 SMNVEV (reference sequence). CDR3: CASSRTGLRPHPYEQYF. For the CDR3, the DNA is TGTGCCAGCAGTAGGACAGGGCTAAGGCCTCACCCCTACGAGCAGTACTTC.

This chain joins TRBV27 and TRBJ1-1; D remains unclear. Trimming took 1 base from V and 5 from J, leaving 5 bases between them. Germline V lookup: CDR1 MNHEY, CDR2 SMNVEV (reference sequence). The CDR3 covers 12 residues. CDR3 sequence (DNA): TGTGCCAGCAGTTTATTTCTTACTGAAGCTTTCTTT. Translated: CASSLFLTEAFF.

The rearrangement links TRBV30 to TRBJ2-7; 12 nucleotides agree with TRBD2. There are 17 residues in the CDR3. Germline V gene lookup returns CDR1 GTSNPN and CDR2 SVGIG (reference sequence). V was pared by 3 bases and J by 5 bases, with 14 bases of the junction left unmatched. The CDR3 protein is CAWRGGSSGRATHEQYF. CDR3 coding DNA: TGTGCCTGGAGAGGGGGCTCTAGCGGGAGGGCCACCCACGAGCAGTACTTC. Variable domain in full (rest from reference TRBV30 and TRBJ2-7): SQTIHQWPATLVQPVGSPLSLECTVEGTSNPNLYWYRQAAGRGLQLLFYSVGIGQISSEVPQNLSASRPQDRQFILSSKKLLLSDSGFYLCAWRGGSSGRATHEQYFGPGTRLTVT.

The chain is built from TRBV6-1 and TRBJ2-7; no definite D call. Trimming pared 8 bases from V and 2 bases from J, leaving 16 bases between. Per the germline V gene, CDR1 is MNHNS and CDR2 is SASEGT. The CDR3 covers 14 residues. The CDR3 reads CASSAGGIAYEQYF. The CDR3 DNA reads TGTGCCAGCTCCGCCGGCGGTATAGCCTACGAGCAGTACTTC.

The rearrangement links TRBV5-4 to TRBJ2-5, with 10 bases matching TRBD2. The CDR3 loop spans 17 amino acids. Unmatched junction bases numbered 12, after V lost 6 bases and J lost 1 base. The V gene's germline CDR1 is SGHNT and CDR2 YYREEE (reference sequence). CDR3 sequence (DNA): TGTGCCAGCAATCAAGGACTAGCGGCTCCGCCCCAAGAGACCCAGTACTTC. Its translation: CASNQGLAAPPQETQYF.

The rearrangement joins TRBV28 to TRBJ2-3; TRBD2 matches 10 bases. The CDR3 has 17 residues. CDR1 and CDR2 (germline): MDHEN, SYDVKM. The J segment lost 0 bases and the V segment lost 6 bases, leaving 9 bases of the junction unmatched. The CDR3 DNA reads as TGTGCCAGCAGCCCCCCGACTAGCGGGCCTAGCACAGATACGCAGTATTTT. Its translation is CASSPPTSGPSTDTQYF.

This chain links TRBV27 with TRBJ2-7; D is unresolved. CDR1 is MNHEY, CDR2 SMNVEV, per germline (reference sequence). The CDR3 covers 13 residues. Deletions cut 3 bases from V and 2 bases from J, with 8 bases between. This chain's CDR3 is CASSLSSTYEQYF. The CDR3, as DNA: TGTGCCAGCAGTTTGAGCTCGACCTACGAGCAGTACTTC.

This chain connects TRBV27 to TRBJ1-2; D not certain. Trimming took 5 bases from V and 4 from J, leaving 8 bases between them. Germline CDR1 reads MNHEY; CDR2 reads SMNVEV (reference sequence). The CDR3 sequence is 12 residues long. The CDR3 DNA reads TGTGCCAGCAGTAGCCGGGGCTATGGCTACACCTTC. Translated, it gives CASSSRGYGYTF.

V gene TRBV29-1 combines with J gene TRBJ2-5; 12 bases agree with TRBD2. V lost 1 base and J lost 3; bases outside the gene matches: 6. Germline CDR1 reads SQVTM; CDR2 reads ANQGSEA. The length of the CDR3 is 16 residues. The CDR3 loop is CSVEASGREAKETQYF. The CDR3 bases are TGCAGCGTTGAAGCTAGCGGGAGGGAGGCAAAAGAGACCCAGTACTTC. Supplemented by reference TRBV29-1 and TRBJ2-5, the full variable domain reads SAVISQKPSRDICQRGTSLTIQCQVDSQVTMMFWYRQQPGQSLTLIATANQGSEATYESGFVIDKFPISRPNLTFSTLTVSNMSPEDSSIYLCSVEASGREAKETQYFGPGTRLLVL.

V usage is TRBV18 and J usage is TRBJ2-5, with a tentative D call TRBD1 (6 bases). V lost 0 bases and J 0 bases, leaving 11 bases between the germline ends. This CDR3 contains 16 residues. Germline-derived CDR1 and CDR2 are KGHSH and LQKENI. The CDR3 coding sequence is TGTGCCAGCTCACCACCGGACAGTCAGTACCAAGAGACCCAGTACTTC. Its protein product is CASSPPDSQYQETQYF.

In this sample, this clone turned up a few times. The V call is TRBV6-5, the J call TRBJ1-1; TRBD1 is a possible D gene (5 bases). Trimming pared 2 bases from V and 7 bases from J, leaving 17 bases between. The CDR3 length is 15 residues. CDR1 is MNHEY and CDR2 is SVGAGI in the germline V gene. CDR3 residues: CASSYNPGDGGEAFF. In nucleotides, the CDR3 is TGTGCCAGCAGTTACAACCCGGGGGATGGGGGTGAAGCTTTCTTT.

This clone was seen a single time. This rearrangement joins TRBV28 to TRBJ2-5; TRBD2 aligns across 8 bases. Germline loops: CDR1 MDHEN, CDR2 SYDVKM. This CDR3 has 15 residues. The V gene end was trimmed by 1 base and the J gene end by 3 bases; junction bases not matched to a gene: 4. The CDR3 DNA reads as TGTGCCAGCAGTTTATTAGCGGGGCGGGAAGAGACCCAGTACTTC. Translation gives CASSLLAGREETQYF.

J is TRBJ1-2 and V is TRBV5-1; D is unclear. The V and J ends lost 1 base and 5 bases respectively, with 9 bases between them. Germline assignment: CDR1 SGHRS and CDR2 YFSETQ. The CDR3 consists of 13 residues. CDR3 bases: TGCGCCAGCAGCTTGCGGGTGGAGTATGGCTACACCTTC. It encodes CASSLRVEYGYTF.

The CDR3 nucleotides read TGTGCCAGCAATCCCGACAGGGGCTCAAAAAACATTCAGTACTTC. Protein: CASNPDRGSKNIQYF. This sequence joins TRBV28 and TRBJ2-4; 8 bases match TRBD1. Germline values: CDR1 MDHEN, CDR2 SYDVKM. This CDR3 spans 15 amino acids. V gave up 7 bases and J gave up 4 bases; unmatched junction bases: 9.

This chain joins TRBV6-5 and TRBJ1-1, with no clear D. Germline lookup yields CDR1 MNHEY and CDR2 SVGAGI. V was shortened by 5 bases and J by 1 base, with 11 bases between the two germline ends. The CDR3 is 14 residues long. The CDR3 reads CASSVLPWNTEAFF. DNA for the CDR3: TGTGCCAGCAGTGTTCTACCCTGGAACACTGAAGCTTTCTTT.

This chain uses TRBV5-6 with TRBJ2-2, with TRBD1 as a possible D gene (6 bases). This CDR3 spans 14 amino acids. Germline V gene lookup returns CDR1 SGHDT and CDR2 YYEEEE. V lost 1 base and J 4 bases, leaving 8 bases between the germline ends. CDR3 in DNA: TGTGCCAGCAGCTTGTCAGGGGTCACCGGGGAGCTGTTTTTT. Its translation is CASSLSGVTGELFF.

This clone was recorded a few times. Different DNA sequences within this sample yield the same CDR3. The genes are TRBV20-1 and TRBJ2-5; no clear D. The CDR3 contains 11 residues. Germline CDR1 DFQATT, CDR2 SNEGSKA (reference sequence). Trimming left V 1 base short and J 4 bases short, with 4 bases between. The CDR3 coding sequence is TGCAGTGCTAGAGGCGGAGAGACCCAGTACTTC. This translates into CSARGGETQYF.

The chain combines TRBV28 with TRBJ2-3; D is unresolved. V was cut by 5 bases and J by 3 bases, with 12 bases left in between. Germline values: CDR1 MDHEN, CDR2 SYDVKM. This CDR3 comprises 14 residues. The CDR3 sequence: CASSPERSTDTQYF. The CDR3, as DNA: TGTGCCAGCAGTCCCGAACGGTCTACAGATACGCAGTATTTT.

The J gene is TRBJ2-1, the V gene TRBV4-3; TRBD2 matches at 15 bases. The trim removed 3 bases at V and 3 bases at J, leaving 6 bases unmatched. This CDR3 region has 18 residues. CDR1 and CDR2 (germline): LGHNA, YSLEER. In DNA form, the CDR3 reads TGCGCCAGCAGCCAGGACGGACTAGCGGGAGGGCGCTACAATGAGCAGTTCTTC. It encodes CASSQDGLAGGRYNEQFF.

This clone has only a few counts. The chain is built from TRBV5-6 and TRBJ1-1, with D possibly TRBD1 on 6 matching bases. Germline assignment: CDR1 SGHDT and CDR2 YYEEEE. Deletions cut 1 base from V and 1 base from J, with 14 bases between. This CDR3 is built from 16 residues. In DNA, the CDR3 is TGTGCCAGCAGCTTGAGAAGACAGGAGCAGAACACTGAAGCTTTCTTT. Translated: CASSLRRQEQNTEAFF.

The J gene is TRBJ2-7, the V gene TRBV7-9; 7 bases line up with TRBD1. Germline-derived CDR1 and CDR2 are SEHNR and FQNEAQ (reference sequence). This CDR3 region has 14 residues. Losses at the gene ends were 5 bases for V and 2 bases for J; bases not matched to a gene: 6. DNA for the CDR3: TGTGCCAGCAGCCCCCGGGACAGAACCTACGAGCAGTACTTC. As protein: CASSPRDRTYEQYF.

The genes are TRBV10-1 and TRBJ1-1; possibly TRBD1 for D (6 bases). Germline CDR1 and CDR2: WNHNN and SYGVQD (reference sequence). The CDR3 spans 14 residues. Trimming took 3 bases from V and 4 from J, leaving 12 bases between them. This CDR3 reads CASSESGGPTEAFF. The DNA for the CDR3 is TGCGCCAGCAGTGAAAGCGGGGGCCCCACTGAAGCTTTCTTT.

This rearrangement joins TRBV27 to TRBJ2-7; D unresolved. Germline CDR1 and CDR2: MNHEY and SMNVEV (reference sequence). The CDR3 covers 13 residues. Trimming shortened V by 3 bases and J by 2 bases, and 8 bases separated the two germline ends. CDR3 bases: TGTGCCAGCAGTTTGGCAGGTCCCTACGAGCAGTACTTC. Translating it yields CASSLAGPYEQYF.

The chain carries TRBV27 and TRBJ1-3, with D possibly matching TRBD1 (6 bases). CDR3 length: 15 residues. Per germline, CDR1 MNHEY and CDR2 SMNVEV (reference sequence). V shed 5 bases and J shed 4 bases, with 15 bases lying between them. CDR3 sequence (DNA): TGTGCCAGCAGTCCAAGACAGGTCGACGGAAACACCATATATTTT. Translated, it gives CASSPRQVDGNTIYF.

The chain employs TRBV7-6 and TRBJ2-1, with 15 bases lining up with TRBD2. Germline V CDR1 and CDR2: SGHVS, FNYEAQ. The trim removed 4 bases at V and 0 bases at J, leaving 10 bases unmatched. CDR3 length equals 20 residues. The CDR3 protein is CASSSRTSGRVRSSYNEQFF. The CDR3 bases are TGTGCCAGCAGCTCGCGGACTAGCGGGAGGGTTAGGAGCTCCTACAATGAGCAGTTCTTC.